This T cell receptor beta chain was recovered during a study of beta chain features in type 1 diabetes. This clone was seen a handful of times. Expressed TCRB transcripts were sequenced because the entire RNA isolate underwent reverse transcription. The data were produced by immunoSEQ multiplex PCR, yet TCRdb's version contains in-frame clones alone and is incomplete. This table has 810,000 or so clones, roughly 16% appearing once. CDR3 length: 16 residues. The trim removed 6 bases at V and 2 bases at J, leaving 7 bases unmatched. The J gene is TRBJ2-4, the V gene TRBV23-1, with 10 bases fitting TRBD1. TRBV23-1 is assigned to the ORF class and has an uncertain function. The sequencing input was naive CD4+ T cells from blood. The receptor was isolated from a woman under 30 in good health. In nucleotides, the CDR3 is TGCGCCAGCAGGCGACAGGGGGCAGTTACCAAAAACATTCAGTACTTC. It is translated as CASRRQGAVTKNIQYF.